The 26 T cell receptor beta chains below all came from one sample that was sequenced in a study of T cell responses to AZD1222 COVID-19 vaccine. Clones were read by immunoSEQ multiplex PCR, and TCRdb kept only the in-frame ones, dropping some. This table holds 110,000 to 150,000 clones, approximately 85% found once. The material was peripheral blood, obtained on day 0 of AZD1222 vaccination. The receptor source for this set is an adult in good health.

The chain links TRBV6-1 to TRBJ2-7; D gene ambiguous. The germline V gene encodes CDR1 MNHNS and CDR2 SASEGT. This CDR3 contains 16 residues. Trimming stripped 3 bases from V and 0 bases from J, with 15 bases between. CDR3 bases: TGTGCCAGCAGTGACAGAGCACATCCTAACTCCTACGAGCAGTACTTC. The encoded protein is CASSDRAHPNSYEQYF.

V and J are TRBV6-1 and TRBJ1-6; 7 bases line up with TRBD1. Germline V gives CDR1 MNHNS, CDR2 SASEGT. Trimming at V came to 0 bases and at J to 1 base, leaving 3 bases not matched to a gene. The CDR3 length is 17 residues. This chain's CDR3 is CASSEAPGGSYNSPLHF. The DNA for the CDR3 is TGTGCCAGCAGTGAAGCTCCAGGGGGGTCCTATAATTCACCCCTCCACTTT.

The CDR3 nucleotides read TGTGCCAGTACAACCGGGGCCCAAACTAATGAAAAACTGTTTTTT. It codes for CASTTGAQTNEKLFF. The chain uses TRBV19 and TRBJ1-4, with a tentative D call TRBD1 (5 bases). Trimming took 7 bases from V and 1 from J, leaving 13 bases between them. Germline V gene data show CDR1 as LNHDA and CDR2 as SQIVND (reference sequence). The CDR3 length is 15 residues.

The rearrangement joins TRBV28 to TRBJ2-5, with D possibly TRBD2 on 6 matching bases. Trimming took 8 bases from V and 0 from J, leaving 13 bases between them. This CDR3 is 14 amino acids long. CDR1 is MDHEN, CDR2 SYDVKM, per germline. The chain's CDR3 is CASAPAGYQETQYF. CDR3 DNA: TGTGCCAGCGCCCCGGCGGGGTACCAAGAGACCCAGTACTTC.

The chain carries TRBV19 and TRBJ2-7; TRBD1 is a possible D gene (6 bases). CDR1 LNHDA and CDR2 SQIVND come from the germline V gene (reference sequence). CDR3 length equals 14 residues. V was pared by 10 bases and J by 0 bases, with 16 bases between. The CDR3, as DNA: TGTGCCACTCAGGAACAGGGAAGCTCCTACGAGCAGTACTTC. This sequence encodes CATQEQGSSYEQYF.

The chain has TRBV5-1 and TRBJ2-3; 16 bases fit TRBD2. The germline V gene encodes CDR1 SGHRS and CDR2 YFSETQ. With 4 bases clipped from V and 3 bases from J, the junction kept 14 bases outside the gene matches. CDR3 length equals 20 residues. The CDR3 here is CASSPGLAGGPAKGTDTQYF. The CDR3 DNA sequence: TGCGCCAGCAGCCCGGGACTAGCGGGGGGGCCCGCTAAAGGAACAGATACGCAGTATTTT.

This chain uses TRBV5-4 with TRBJ2-1, with 10 bases fitting TRBD1. Germline lookup yields CDR1 SGHNT and CDR2 YYREEE (reference sequence). V was pared by 0 bases and J by 4 bases, with 4 bases of the junction left unmatched. This CDR3 spans 16 amino acids. The CDR3 loop reads CASSLADRGRYNEQFF. CDR3 DNA: TGTGCCAGCAGCTTGGCCGACAGGGGGCGGTACAATGAGCAGTTCTTC.

The rearrangement uses TRBV19 and TRBJ2-2, with 8 nucleotides matching TRBD1. The CDR3 covers 12 residues. Germline values: CDR1 LNHDA, CDR2 SQIVND (reference sequence). The V segment lost 10 bases and the J segment 6 bases; nucleotides outside the gene matches: 4. CDR3 in amino acids: CATQGAAGELFF. In DNA, the CDR3 is TGTGCCACGCAGGGGGCGGCCGGGGAGCTGTTTTTT.

This clone appeared once. The chain joins TRBV6-2 or TRBV6-3 to TRBJ2-1; no clear D gene. Germline V gene data show CDR1 as MNHEY and CDR2 as SVGEGT. The CDR3 contains 14 residues. V was trimmed by 5 bases and J by 4 bases, leaving 12 bases between them. CDR3 bases: TGTGCCAGCAGTCGATCCACCCATTACAATGAGCAGTTCTTC. The encoded protein is CASSRSTHYNEQFF.

The CDR3 DNA sequence: TGTGCCAGCAGCACTGGGACAGTCTATGGCTACACCTTC. Residues: CASSTGTVYGYTF. The rearrangement links TRBV2 to TRBJ1-2; TRBD1 matches 7 bases. Germline V gene lookup returns CDR1 SNHLY and CDR2 FYNNEI. This CDR3 is built from 13 residues. Trimming removed 6 bases from V and 4 bases from J; junction bases left unmatched: 5.

V usage is TRBV5-1 and J usage is TRBJ1-2; 7 bases align to TRBD1. J gave up 4 bases and V 4 bases, and 10 bases lay outside the gene matches. This CDR3 comprises 15 residues. The V gene's germline CDR1 is SGHRS and CDR2 YFSETQ. Written as DNA, the CDR3 is TGCGCCAGCAGCCTCGGGGGAGGGGGCATCTATGGCTACACCTTC. This translates into CASSLGGGGIYGYTF.

This clone occurred many times. The chain has TRBV6-5 and TRBJ1-6; no definite D call. Deletions cut 5 bases from V and 8 bases from J, with 7 bases between. From germline, CDR1 is MNHEY and CDR2 SVGAGI. The CDR3 sequence is 12 residues long. The CDR3 here is CASSLPDSPLHF. The CDR3, as DNA: TGTGCCAGCAGTCTTCCGGATTCACCCCTCCACTTT.

This clone was recorded a few times. J is TRBJ2-3 and V is TRBV15; the match to TRBD2 covers 15 bases. This CDR3 contains 16 residues. Trimming cost V 7 bases and J 3 bases; bases outside gene matches: 5. Looked up from germline, CDR1 is LNHNV and CDR2 is YYDKDF (reference sequence). CDR3 in DNA: TGTGCCACCAAGAGGACTAGCGGGGGGGCTACAGATACGCAGTATTTT. Residues: CATKRTSGGATDTQYF.

The chain employs TRBV5-4 and TRBJ1-4, with a weak D call TRBD1 (6 bases). Trimming removed 4 bases from V and 6 bases from J, with 16 bases in between. The CDR3 covers 15 residues. Germline CDR1 reads SGHNT; CDR2 reads YYREEE (reference sequence). Written as DNA, the CDR3 is TGTGCCAGCAGCCTACAGGGAGGAGGGGATGAAAAACTGTTTTTT. Protein sequence: CASSLQGGGDEKLFF.

The chain employs TRBV18 and TRBJ2-1; D gene uncertain. The germline gives CDR1 KGHSH, CDR2 LQKENI. This CDR3 region has 15 residues. V was clipped by 3 bases and J by 6 bases, with 15 bases between them. DNA for the CDR3: TGTGCCAGCTCACCGAGCCGAGATCGGGCCAATGAGCAGTTCTTC. Its translation: CASSPSRDRANEQFF.

The V call is TRBV11-2, the J call TRBJ1-3; D is undetermined. Per the germline V gene, CDR1 is SGHAT and CDR2 is FQNNGV. The V gene lost 3 bases and the J gene lost 4 bases, with 13 bases spanning the gap. The CDR3 loop spans 15 amino acids. CDR3 DNA: TGTGCCAGCAGCTTTTCCGTCGACCCCGGAAACACCATATATTTT. It yields the protein CASSFSVDPGNTIYF.

The chain uses TRBV6-5 and TRBJ1-1; no reliable D call. Trimming took 7 bases from V and 4 from J, leaving 19 bases between them. This CDR3 comprises 15 residues. Germline V CDR1 and CDR2: MNHEY, SVGAGI. The CDR3 protein is CASTVYLVSATEAFF. CDR3 coding DNA: TGTGCCAGCACTGTGTATTTGGTTTCGGCCACTGAAGCTTTCTTT.

The chain couples TRBV5-1 to TRBJ1-3; D is possibly TRBD1 (5 bases). Trimming cost V 4 bases and J 0 bases, with 8 bases left between them. CDR3 length: 14 amino acids. Germline V lookup: CDR1 SGHRS, CDR2 YFSETQ. The CDR3, as DNA: TGCGCCAGCAGCCCGGACACCTCTGGAAACACCATATATTTT. Translating gives CASSPDTSGNTIYF.

This chain joins TRBV7-6 and TRBJ1-1, with 7 bases that match TRBD1. V was clipped by 5 bases and J by 5 bases; unmatched bases: 5. The CDR3 loop spans 13 amino acids. The germline gives CDR1 SGHVS, CDR2 FNYEAQ. The CDR3 nucleotides read TGTGCCAGCAGCGTTCTACAGGGGACTGAAGCTTTCTTT. This translates into CASSVLQGTEAFF.

This rearrangement joins TRBV30 to TRBJ1-4, with D possibly matching TRBD1 (6 bases). Germline V gene sequence: CDR1 GTSNPN, CDR2 SVGIG (reference sequence). Trimming stripped 2 bases from V and 8 bases from J, with 15 bases between. CDR3 length: 14 residues. The chain's CDR3 is CAWSRGGGTEKLFF. In nucleotides, the CDR3 is TGTGCCTGGAGTAGGGGTGGGGGCACAGAAAAACTGTTTTTT.

The chain couples TRBV9 to TRBJ2-1; D assignment may be TRBD1 or TRBD2 (6 bases each). Trimming cost V 5 bases and J 0 bases, with 12 bases left between them. The CDR3 runs to 15 residues. Germline V gene sequence: CDR1 SGDLS, CDR2 YYNGEE. In DNA form, the CDR3 reads TGTGCCAGCAGGCAGAGGGGGGACTCCTACAATGAGCAGTTCTTC. Encoded protein: CASRQRGDSYNEQFF.

The chain recombines TRBV3-1 (or the pseudogene TRBV3-2) with TRBJ1-1; D is unresolved. The CDR3 is 14 amino acids. CDR1 and CDR2 from the germline V gene are LGHDT and YNNKEL (reference sequence). Trimming removed 1 base at V and 5 bases at J, with 11 bases between. The CDR3 DNA reads TGTGCCAGCAGCCAAGGTGGATGGGAAACTGAAGCTTTCTTT. This sequence encodes CASSQGGWETEAFF.

The chain recombines TRBV30 with TRBJ2-7; D gene unclear. Germline assignment: CDR1 GTSNPN and CDR2 SVGIG (reference sequence). The CDR3 length is 12 residues. V lost 3 bases, J lost 6 bases, and 12 bases lay in between. DNA of the CDR3: TGTGCCTGGAGGACCTCTATAGCCGAGCAGTACTTC. It specifies CAWRTSIAEQYF.

V usage is TRBV7-8 and J usage is TRBJ2-6, with a possible D match to TRBD1 (6 bases). The germline V gene has CDR1 SGHVS and CDR2 FQNEAQ. With 3 bases removed from V and 0 bases from J, the gap between germline ends came to 15 bases. The CDR3 extends over 18 amino acids. This CDR3 is CASSFRTAAFSGANVLTF. The CDR3 DNA sequence: TGTGCCAGCAGCTTCAGGACAGCGGCGTTCTCTGGGGCCAACGTCCTGACTTTC.

As concerns this clone: The sample carries other DNA sequences with the same CDR3. This chain connects TRBV6-5 to TRBJ1-5, with D possibly being TRBD1 (5 bases). The ends were cut back, 6 bases at V and 3 bases at J, with 15 bases in the middle. This CDR3 comprises 15 residues. Germline V gene lookup returns CDR1 MNHEY and CDR2 SVGAGI. CDR3 amino acids: CASSSRQGSNQPQHF. CDR3 in DNA: TGTGCCAGCAGCTCCAGGCAGGGCTCCAATCAGCCCCAGCATTTT.

Concerning this clone itself: The identical CDR3 is also encoded by other nucleotide sequences in the sample. The chain uses TRBV7-9 and TRBJ2-5; D is perhaps TRBD1 or TRBD2 (5 bases each). With 1 base removed from V and 2 bases from J, the gap between germline ends came to 14 bases. The CDR3 is made up of 16 amino acids. Germline V gene data show CDR1 as SEHNR and CDR2 as FQNEAQ (reference sequence). DNA for the CDR3: TGTGCCAGCAGCTTAGATGGGGGATGGGGGCAAGAGACCCAGTACTTC. Translated, it gives CASSLDGGWGQETQYF.